This T cell receptor (beta chain) was identified in a study of regulatory T cells in long-lasting Graves disease. The time point is: newly diagnosed GD, antithyroid drugs for less than 3 months. The TCR library was made from RNA extracted from PBMCs. Study observations and caveats: Public clonotype sharing was higher in persistent than newly diagnosed patients.

Combining iRepertoire HTBI primers with Arm-PCR of CDR3 regions, the authors built TCR beta libraries. From the multiplex PCR reads, TCRdb called clonotypes with MiXCR, one entry per CDR3 protein. The sample contains almost 450,000 distinct CDR3 sequences, 16% of which appear only once. V shed 6 bases and J shed 6 bases, with 11 bases lying between them. The germline V gene has CDR1 SEHNR and CDR2 FQNEAQ (reference sequence). CDR3 length: 12 residues. Points on this clonotype: Antigen unknown.

This same sample was also part of a study on T cells in Graves' hyperthyroidism and ophthalmopathy.

This chain uses TRBV7-9 with TRBJ1-1; D gene uncertain. This receptor was obtained from a woman in her thirties with Graves disease. The sample was peripheral blood mononuclear cells (PBMCs), taken at new diagnosis, from a patient treated with antithyroid drugs. CDR3 region: CASSQEISEAFF. The CDR3 DNA sequence: TGTGCCAGCAGTCAGGAGATCTCTGAAGCTTTCTTT.